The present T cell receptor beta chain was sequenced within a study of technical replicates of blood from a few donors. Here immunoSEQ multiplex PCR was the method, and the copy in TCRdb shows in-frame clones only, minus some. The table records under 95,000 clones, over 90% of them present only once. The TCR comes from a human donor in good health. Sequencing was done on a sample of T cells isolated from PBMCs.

The chain's CDR3 is CASRSPGNEQFF. In DNA, the CDR3 is TGTGCCAGCAGATCCCCGGGCAATGAGCAGTTCTTC. The gene calls are TRBV28 and TRBJ2-1; no reliable D call. Per the germline V gene, CDR1 is MDHEN and CDR2 is SYDVKM. CDR3 length: 12 residues. V was cut by 6 bases and J by 6 bases, with 9 bases left in between.